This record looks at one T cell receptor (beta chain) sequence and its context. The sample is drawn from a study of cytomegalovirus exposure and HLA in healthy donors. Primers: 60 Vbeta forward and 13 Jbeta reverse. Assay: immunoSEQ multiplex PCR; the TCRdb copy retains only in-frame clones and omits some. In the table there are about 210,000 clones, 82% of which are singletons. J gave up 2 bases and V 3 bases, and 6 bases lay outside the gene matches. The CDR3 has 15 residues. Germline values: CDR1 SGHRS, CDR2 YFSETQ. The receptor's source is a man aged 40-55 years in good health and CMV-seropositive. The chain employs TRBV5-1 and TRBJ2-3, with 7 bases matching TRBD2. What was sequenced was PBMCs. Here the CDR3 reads CASSYLLATTDTQYF. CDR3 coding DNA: TGCGCCAGCAGCTACTTACTAGCGACCACAGATACGCAGTATTTT.